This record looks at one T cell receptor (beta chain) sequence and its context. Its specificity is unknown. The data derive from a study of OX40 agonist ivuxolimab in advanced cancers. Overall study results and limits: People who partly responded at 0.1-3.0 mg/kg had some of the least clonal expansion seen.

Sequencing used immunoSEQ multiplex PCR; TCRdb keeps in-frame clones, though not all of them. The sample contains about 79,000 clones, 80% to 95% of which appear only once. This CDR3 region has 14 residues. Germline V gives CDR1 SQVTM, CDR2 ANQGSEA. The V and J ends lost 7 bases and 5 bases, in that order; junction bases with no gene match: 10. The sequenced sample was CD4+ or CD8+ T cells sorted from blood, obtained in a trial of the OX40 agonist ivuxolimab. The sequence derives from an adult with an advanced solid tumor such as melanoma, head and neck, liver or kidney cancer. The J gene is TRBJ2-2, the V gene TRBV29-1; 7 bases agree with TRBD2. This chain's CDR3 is CSAQLGGKTGELFF. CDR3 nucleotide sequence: TGCAGCGCCCAGTTGGGGGGGAAAACCGGGGAGCTGTTTTTT.